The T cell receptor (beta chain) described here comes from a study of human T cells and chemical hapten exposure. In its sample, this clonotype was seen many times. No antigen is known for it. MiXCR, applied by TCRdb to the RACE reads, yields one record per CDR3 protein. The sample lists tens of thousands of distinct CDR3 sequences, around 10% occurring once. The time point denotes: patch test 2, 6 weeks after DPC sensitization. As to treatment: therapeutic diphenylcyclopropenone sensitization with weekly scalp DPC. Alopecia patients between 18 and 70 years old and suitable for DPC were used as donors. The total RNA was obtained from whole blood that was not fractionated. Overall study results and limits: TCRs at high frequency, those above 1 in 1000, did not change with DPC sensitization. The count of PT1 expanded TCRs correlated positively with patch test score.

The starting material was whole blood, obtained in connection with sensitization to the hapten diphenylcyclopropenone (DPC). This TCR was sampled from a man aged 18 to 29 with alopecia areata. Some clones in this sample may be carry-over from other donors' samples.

The DNA of the CDR3 is TGTGCCAGCAGTTACTCCGGGACAGGGAACTACAATGAGCAGTTCTTC. This sequence encodes CASSYSGTGNYNEQFF. The chain recombines TRBV6-5 with TRBJ2-1; the match to TRBD1 covers 9 bases. The germline CDR1 and CDR2 sequences are MNHEY and SVGAGI. The J segment lost 3 bases and the V segment lost 0 bases, leaving 3 bases of the junction unmatched. The CDR3 loop spans 16 amino acids.